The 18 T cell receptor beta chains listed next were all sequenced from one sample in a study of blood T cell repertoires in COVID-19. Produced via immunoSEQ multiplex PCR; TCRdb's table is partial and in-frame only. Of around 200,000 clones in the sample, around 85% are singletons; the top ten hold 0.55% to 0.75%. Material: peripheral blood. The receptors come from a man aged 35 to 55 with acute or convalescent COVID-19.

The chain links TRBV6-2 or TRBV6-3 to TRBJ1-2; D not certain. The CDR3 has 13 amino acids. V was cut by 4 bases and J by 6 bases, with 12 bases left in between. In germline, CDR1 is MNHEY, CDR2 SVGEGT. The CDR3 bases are TGTGCCAGCAGTTGGGGAGGACCGAATGGCTACACCTTC. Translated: CASSWGGPNGYTF.

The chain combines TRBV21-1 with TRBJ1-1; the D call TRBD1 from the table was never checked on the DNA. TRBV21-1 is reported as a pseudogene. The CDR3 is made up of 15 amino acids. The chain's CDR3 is CALPTGDFMNTEAFF. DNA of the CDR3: TGTGCCTTACCGACAGGGGATTTCATGAACACTGAAGCTTTCTTT.

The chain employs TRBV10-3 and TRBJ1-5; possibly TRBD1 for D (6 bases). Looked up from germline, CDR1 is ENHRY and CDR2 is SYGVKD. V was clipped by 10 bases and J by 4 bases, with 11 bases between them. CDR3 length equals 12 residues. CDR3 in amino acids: CATQGMNQPQHF. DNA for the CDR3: TGTGCCACCCAGGGGATGAATCAGCCCCAGCATTTT.

In DNA, the CDR3 is TGTGCCAGCTCACCAGAATCGACAGGGCGCACAGATACGCAGTATTTT. This codes for CASSPESTGRTDTQYF. V usage is TRBV18 and J usage is TRBJ2-3; 7 nucleotides match TRBD1. CDR1 KGHSH and CDR2 LQKENI come from the germline V gene. V lost 2 bases to trimming and J lost 1 base; unmatched junction nucleotides: 6. The CDR3 consists of 16 residues.

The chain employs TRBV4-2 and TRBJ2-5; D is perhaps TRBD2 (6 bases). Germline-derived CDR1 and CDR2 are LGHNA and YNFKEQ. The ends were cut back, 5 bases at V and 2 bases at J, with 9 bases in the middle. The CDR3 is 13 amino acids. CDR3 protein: CASSSGRQETQYF. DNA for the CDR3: TGTGCCAGCAGCTCAGGGAGGCAAGAGACCCAGTACTTC.

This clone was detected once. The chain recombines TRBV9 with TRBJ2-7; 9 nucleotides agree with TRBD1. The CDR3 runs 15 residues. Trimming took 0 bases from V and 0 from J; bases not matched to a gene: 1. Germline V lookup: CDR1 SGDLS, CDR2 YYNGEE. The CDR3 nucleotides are TGTGCCAGCAGCGTAGAGGACAGGGGCTCCTACGAGCAGTACTTC. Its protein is CASSVEDRGSYEQYF. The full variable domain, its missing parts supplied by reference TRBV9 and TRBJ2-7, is DSGVTQTPKHLITATGQRVTLRCSPRSGDLSVYWYQQSLDQGLQFLIQYYNGEERAKGNILERFSAQQFPDLHSELNLSSLELGDSALYFCASSVEDRGSYEQYFGPGTRLTVT.

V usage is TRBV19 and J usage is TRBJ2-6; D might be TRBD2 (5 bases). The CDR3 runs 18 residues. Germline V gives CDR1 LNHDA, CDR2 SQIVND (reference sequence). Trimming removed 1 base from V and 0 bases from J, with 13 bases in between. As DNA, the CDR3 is TGTGCCAGTAGTATAGGAGTGGGAGAAAGCTCTGGGGCCAACGTCCTGACTTTC. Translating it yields CASSIGVGESSGANVLTF.

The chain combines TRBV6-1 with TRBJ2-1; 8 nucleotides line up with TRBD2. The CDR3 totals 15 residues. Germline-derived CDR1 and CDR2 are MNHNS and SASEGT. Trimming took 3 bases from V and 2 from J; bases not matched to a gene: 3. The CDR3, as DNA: TGTGCCAGCAGTGACCAGCGGGGGCCCTACAATGAGCAGTTCTTC. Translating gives CASSDQRGPYNEQFF.

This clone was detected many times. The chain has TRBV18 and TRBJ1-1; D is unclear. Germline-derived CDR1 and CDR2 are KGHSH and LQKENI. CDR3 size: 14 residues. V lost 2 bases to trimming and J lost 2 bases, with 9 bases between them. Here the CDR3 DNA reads TGTGCCAGCTCACCAGATCACAGAAACACTGAAGCTTTCTTT. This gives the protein CASSPDHRNTEAFF.

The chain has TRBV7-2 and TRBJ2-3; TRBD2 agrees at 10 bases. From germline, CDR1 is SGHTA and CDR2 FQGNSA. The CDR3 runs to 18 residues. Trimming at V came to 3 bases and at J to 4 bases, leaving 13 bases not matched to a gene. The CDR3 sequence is CASSFAGTWTSGADTQYF. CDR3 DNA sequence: TGTGCCAGCAGCTTCGCCGGCACCTGGACTAGCGGAGCAGATACGCAGTATTTT.

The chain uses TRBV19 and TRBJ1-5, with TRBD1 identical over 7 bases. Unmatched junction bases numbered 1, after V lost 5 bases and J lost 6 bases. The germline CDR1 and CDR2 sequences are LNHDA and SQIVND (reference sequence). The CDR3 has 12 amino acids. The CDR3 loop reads CASSDRVQPQHF. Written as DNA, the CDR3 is TGTGCCAGTAGTGACAGGGTTCAGCCCCAGCATTTT.

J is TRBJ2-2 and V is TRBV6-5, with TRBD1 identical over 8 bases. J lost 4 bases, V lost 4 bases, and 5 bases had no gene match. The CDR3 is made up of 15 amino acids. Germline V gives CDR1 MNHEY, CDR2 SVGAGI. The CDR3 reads CASSWGTGFTGELFF. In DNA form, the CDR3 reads TGTGCCAGCAGTTGGGGGACAGGATTCACCGGGGAGCTGTTTTTT.

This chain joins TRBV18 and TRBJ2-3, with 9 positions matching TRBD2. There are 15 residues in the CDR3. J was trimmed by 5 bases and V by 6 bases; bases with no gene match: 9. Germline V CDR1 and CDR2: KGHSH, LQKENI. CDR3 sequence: CASSPIAGEGDTQYF. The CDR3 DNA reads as TGTGCCAGCTCCCCGATAGCGGGAGAGGGAGATACGCAGTATTTT.

The CDR3, as DNA: TGCGCCAGCAGTTGGTCAGGTAGGGGGGGCAGCTCCTACGAGCAGTACTTC. The encoded protein is CASSWSGRGGSSYEQYF. This chain links TRBV5-1 with TRBJ2-7; D may be TRBD2 (7 bases). V lost 5 bases, J lost 0 bases, and 21 bases lay in between. CDR1 is SGHRS, CDR2 YFSETQ, per germline. CDR3 length: 17 residues.

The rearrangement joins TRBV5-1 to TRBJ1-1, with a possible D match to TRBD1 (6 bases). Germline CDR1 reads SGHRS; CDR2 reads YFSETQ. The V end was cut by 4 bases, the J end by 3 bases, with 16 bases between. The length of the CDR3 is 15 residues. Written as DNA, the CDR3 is TGCGCCAGCAGCCTTATCACAGGGAGGGACACTGAAGCTTTCTTT. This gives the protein CASSLITGRDTEAFF.

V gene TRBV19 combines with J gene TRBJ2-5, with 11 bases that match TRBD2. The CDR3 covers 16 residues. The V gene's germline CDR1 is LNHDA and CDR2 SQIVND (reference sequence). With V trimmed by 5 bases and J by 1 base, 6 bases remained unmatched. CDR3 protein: CASSGSGTSGQETQYF. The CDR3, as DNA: TGTGCCAGTAGTGGGTCCGGGACTAGCGGCCAAGAGACCCAGTACTTC.

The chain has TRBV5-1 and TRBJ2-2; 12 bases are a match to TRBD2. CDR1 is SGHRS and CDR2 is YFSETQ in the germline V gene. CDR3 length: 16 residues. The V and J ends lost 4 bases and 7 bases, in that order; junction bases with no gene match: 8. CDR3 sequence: CASSPRLAGDGGELFF. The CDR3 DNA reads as TGCGCCAGCAGCCCCCGACTAGCGGGAGACGGCGGGGAGCTGTTTTTT.

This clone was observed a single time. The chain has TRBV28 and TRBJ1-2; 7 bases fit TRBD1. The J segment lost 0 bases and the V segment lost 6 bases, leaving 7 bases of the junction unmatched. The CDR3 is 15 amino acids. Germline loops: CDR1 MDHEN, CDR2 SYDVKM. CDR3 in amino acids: CASSHGTATNYGYTF. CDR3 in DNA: TGTGCCAGCAGCCACGGGACAGCGACTAACTATGGCTACACCTTC.